The rows below give T cell receptor beta chains drawn from one sample of a study of blood T cells in healthy people across ages. A single record per CDR3 protein comes from TCRdb applying MiXCR to the 5' RACE reads. The table lists 710,000 or so distinct CDR3 sequences, about 20% of them singletons. The sample was blood. All receptors come from a man aged 65-85 years in good health. The CDR3 runs from the conserved cysteine through the conserved F or W. Fields, in order: V gene, J gene, D gene, clone size, CDR3 protein, CDR3 DNA. D genes are given only for firm matches. Only part of the rows carry a size: once, few, many, or a class if the clone is expanded.

v_call: TRBV21-1
j_call: TRBJ2-7
d_call: NA
clone_size: few
cdr3_aa: CASSPGVGLAGFYEQYF
cdr3_nt: TGTGCCAGCTCCCCAGGGGTCGGCCTAGCGGGGTTTTACGAGCAGTACTTC

v_call: TRBV12-3/TRBV12-4
j_call: TRBJ1-5
d_call: NA
clone_size: few
cdr3_aa: CASTGTDSNQPQHF
cdr3_nt: TGTGCCAGCACCGGGACGGATAGCAATCAGCCCCAGCATTTT

v_call: TRBV20-1
j_call: TRBJ2-1
d_call: TRBD2
clone_size: NA
cdr3_aa: CSARVALAGGRYEQFF
cdr3_nt: TGCAGTGCTAGAGTCGCACTAGCGGGAGGGAGGTATGAGCAGTTCTTC

v_call: TRBV4-1
j_call: TRBJ2-2
d_call: TRBD2
clone_size: NA
cdr3_aa: CASSQEVVSGSVGELFF
cdr3_nt: TGCGCCAGCAGCCAAGAGGTTGTTAGCGGGAGTGTCGGGGAGCTGTTTTTT

v_call: TRBV27
j_call: TRBJ2-1
d_call: TRBD2
clone_size: NA
cdr3_aa: CASSPRRTSGGGNEQFF
cdr3_nt: TGTGCCAGCAGTCCACGCCGGACTAGCGGGGGAGGCAATGAGCAGTTCTTC

v_call: TRBV5-1
j_call: TRBJ2-4
d_call: NA
clone_size: NA
cdr3_aa: CASSGGRSRDIQYF
cdr3_nt: TGCGCCAGCAGCGGCGGTCGGTCCCGAGACATTCAGTACTTC

v_call: TRBV18
j_call: TRBJ2-5
d_call: NA
clone_size: few
cdr3_aa: CASSPQVYTGGAETQYF
cdr3_nt: TGTGCCAGCTCACCACAGGTCTACACTGGGGGAGCGGAGACCCAGTACTTC

v_call: TRBV4-1
j_call: TRBJ2-3
d_call: NA
clone_size: few
cdr3_aa: CASSQVTFGASPDTQYF
cdr3_nt: TGCGCCAGCAGCCAGGTGACTTTTGGAGCCAGTCCAGATACGCAGTATTTT

v_call: TRBV19
j_call: TRBJ2-5
d_call: TRBD1
clone_size: NA
cdr3_aa: CASKGQGEETQYF
cdr3_nt: TGTGCCAGTAAGGGACAGGGCGAAGAGACCCAGTACTTC

v_call: TRBV25-1
j_call: TRBJ2-5
d_call: TRBD1
clone_size: few
cdr3_aa: CASMGRGPVETQYF
cdr3_nt: TGTGCCAGCATGGGCAGGGGGCCTGTGGAGACCCAGTACTTC

v_call: TRBV24-1
j_call: TRBJ1-2
d_call: TRBD1
clone_size: NA
cdr3_aa: CATSDAGGGGYTF
cdr3_nt: TGTGCCACCAGTGACGCAGGGGGCGGTGGCTACACCTTC

v_call: TRBV6-5
j_call: TRBJ2-4
d_call: NA
clone_size: NA
cdr3_aa: CASSYQQGWNIQYF
cdr3_nt: TGTGCCAGCAGTTACCAACAGGGTTGGAACATTCAGTACTTC

v_call: TRBV28
j_call: TRBJ2-4
d_call: TRBD2
clone_size: NA
cdr3_aa: CAVDSGAKNIQYF
cdr3_nt: TGTGCCGTCGATAGCGGGGCCAAAAACATTCAGTACTTC

v_call: TRBV20-1
j_call: TRBJ1-6
d_call: NA
clone_size: NA
cdr3_aa: CSAILPPAYGYSPLHF
cdr3_nt: TGCAGTGCTATTTTACCCCCGGCTTACGGTTATTCACCCCTCCACTTT

v_call: TRBV3-1
j_call: TRBJ1-2
d_call: TRBD1
clone_size: NA
cdr3_aa: CASSQGGAQQGTYGYTF
cdr3_nt: TGTGCCAGCAGCCAAGGTGGGGCCCAACAGGGGACCTATGGCTACACCTTC

v_call: TRBV12-3/TRBV12-4
j_call: TRBJ2-3
d_call: TRBD2
clone_size: NA
cdr3_aa: CASSPLGGRIDTQYF
cdr3_nt: TGTGCCAGCAGTCCCCTTGGCGGGAGGATAGATACGCAGTATTTT

v_call: TRBV9
j_call: TRBJ2-3
d_call: NA
clone_size: few
cdr3_aa: CASSVVGTDTQYF
cdr3_nt: TGTGCCAGCAGCGTAGTGGGGACGGATACGCAGTATTTT

v_call: TRBV3-1
j_call: TRBJ2-2
d_call: NA
clone_size: many
cdr3_aa: CASSKQGGGELFF
cdr3_nt: TGTGCCAGCAGCAAACAGGGAGGCGGGGAGCTGTTTTTT

v_call: TRBV4-1
j_call: TRBJ1-3
d_call: NA
clone_size: NA
cdr3_aa: CASSHERSGNTIYF
cdr3_nt: TGCGCCAGCAGCCACGAGAGGAGTGGAAACACCATATATTTT

v_call: TRBV6-2/TRBV6-3
j_call: TRBJ2-5
d_call: NA
clone_size: NA
cdr3_aa: CAGSSQTNLKETQYF
cdr3_nt: TGTGCCGGCAGTTCCCAGACTAACTTGAAGGAGACCCAGTACTTC

v_call: TRBV5-1
j_call: TRBJ2-5
d_call: TRBD1
clone_size: NA
cdr3_aa: CASMGQPTQETQYF
cdr3_nt: TGCGCCAGCATGGGACAGCCTACCCAAGAGACCCAGTACTTC

v_call: TRBV5-1
j_call: TRBJ2-6
d_call: NA
clone_size: many
cdr3_aa: CASSLPGSGANVLTF
cdr3_nt: TGTGCCAGCAGCTTACCGGGTTCTGGGGCCAACGTCCTGACTTTC

v_call: TRBV12-3/TRBV12-4
j_call: TRBJ1-1
d_call: TRBD1
clone_size: NA
cdr3_aa: CASRWTGGSTEAFF
cdr3_nt: TGTGCCAGCAGATGGACAGGGGGGAGCACTGAAGCTTTCTTT

v_call: TRBV29-1
j_call: TRBJ2-5
d_call: TRBD2
clone_size: NA
cdr3_aa: CSVALASQETQYF
cdr3_nt: TGCAGCGTTGCACTAGCGAGCCAAGAGACCCAGTACTTC

v_call: TRBV7-9
j_call: TRBJ1-4
d_call: NA
clone_size: NA
cdr3_aa: CASSWTDDNEKLFF
cdr3_nt: TGTGCCAGCAGCTGGACGGACGACAATGAAAAACTGTTTTTT

v_call: TRBV5-1
j_call: TRBJ1-4
d_call: TRBD1
clone_size: few
cdr3_aa: CASSPGTGGNEKLFF
cdr3_nt: TGCGCCAGCAGCCCGGGGACAGGGGGAAATGAAAAACTGTTTTTT

v_call: TRBV27
j_call: TRBJ2-1
d_call: NA
clone_size: NA
cdr3_aa: CASSMGVSSYNEQFF
cdr3_nt: TGTGCCAGCAGTATGGGGGTGAGCTCCTACAATGAGCAGTTCTTC

v_call: TRBV5-4
j_call: TRBJ2-3
d_call: NA
clone_size: NA
cdr3_aa: CASSPAGGGPTDTQYF
cdr3_nt: TGTGCCAGCAGCCCCGCCGGCGGGGGCCCCACAGATACGCAGTATTTT

v_call: TRBV7-9
j_call: TRBJ1-2
d_call: NA
clone_size: many
cdr3_aa: CASSLQGAISYGYTF
cdr3_nt: TGTGCCAGCAGCTTGCAGGGTGCCATTTCCTATGGCTACACCTTC

v_call: TRBV20-1
j_call: TRBJ2-3
d_call: TRBD2
clone_size: NA
cdr3_aa: CSARSVAGATDTQYF
cdr3_nt: TGCAGTGCTAGATCCGTAGCGGGGGCGACAGATACGCAGTATTTT

v_call: TRBV27
j_call: TRBJ2-1
d_call: NA
clone_size: NA
cdr3_aa: CASSGRIYNEQFF
cdr3_nt: TGTGCCAGCAGTGGTCGGATATACAATGAGCAGTTCTTC

v_call: TRBV4-2
j_call: TRBJ1-2
d_call: NA
clone_size: few
cdr3_aa: CASSPSRGKPVYGYTF
cdr3_nt: TGTGCCAGCAGCCCCAGTAGGGGGAAGCCCGTGTATGGCTACACCTTC

v_call: TRBV20-1
j_call: TRBJ2-2
d_call: TRBD2
clone_size: NA
cdr3_aa: CSAERGPGELFF
cdr3_nt: TGCAGTGCTGAGCGGGGCCCCGGGGAGCTGTTTTTT

v_call: TRBV7-6
j_call: TRBJ2-3
d_call: NA
clone_size: few
cdr3_aa: CASSLRLRTDTDTQYF
cdr3_nt: TGTGCCAGCAGCTTACGCCTCCGAACGGACACAGATACGCAGTATTTT

v_call: TRBV6-1
j_call: TRBJ2-7
d_call: NA
clone_size: many
cdr3_aa: CASSPTLRYEQYF
cdr3_nt: TGTGCCAGCAGCCCTACGCTGCGCTACGAGCAGTACTTC